Here is one T cell receptor beta chain with its context. Its antigen is not identified. Profiled with immunoSEQ multiplex PCR; TCRdb holds only in-frame clones, not every one. The sample contains about 32,000 clones, 88% of which appear only once. The sample originates from a study of stem cell transplantation in POMP-related autoinflammatory disease. The overall study: Before transplant: CD4+ naive skewing, low CD8+ proportions, reduced cytokine secretion.

Study-wide results and limits: Unique TRB V-J gene pairings were limited in number in patients with PRAID. PRAID patients trended toward lower TRB diversity and higher clonality in all analyzed T-cell subsets.

The sequenced sample was CD4+ T cells from PBMCs, obtained before stem cell transplantation. This receptor was taken from a human donor with POMP-related autoinflammation and immune dysregulation (PRAID).

CDR3 DNA sequence: TGTGCCAGCAGCTTCTTGACTACTAATGAAAAACTGTTTTTT. Its translation: CASSFLTTNEKLFF. The rearrangement uses TRBV5-6 and TRBJ1-4; D is unresolved. This CDR3 has 14 amino acids. V was shortened by 2 bases and J by 2 bases, with 7 bases between the two germline ends. In germline, CDR1 is SGHDT, CDR2 YYEEEE. The whole variable domain, filled in from reference TRBV5-6 and TRBJ1-4, reads DAGVTQSPTHLIKTRGQQVTLRCSPKSGHDTVSWYQQALGQGPQFIFQYYEEEERQRGNFPDRFSGHQFPNYSSELNVNALLLGDSALYLCASSFLTTNEKLFFGSGTQLSVL.